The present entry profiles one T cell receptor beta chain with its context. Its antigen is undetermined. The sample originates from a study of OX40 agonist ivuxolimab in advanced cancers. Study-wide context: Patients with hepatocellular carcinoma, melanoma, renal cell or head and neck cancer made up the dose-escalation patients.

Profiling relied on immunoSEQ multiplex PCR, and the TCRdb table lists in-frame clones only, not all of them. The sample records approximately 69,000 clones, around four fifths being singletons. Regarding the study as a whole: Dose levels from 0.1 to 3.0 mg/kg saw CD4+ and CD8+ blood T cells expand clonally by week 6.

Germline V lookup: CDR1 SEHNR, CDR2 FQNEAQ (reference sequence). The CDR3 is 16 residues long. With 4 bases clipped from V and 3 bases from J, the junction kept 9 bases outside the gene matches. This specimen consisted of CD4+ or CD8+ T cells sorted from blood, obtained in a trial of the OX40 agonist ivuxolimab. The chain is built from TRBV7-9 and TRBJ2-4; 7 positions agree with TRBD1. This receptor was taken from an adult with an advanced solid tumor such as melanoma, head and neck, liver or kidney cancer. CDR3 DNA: TGTGCCAGCAGCTCCGACAGGGCTGAGGGCAAAAACATTCAGTACTTC. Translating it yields CASSSDRAEGKNIQYF.